The rows below give T cell receptor beta chains drawn from one sample of a study of shared clonotypes between healthy human individuals. Assay: immunoSEQ multiplex PCR; the TCRdb copy retains only in-frame clones and omits some. Altogether roughly 1,500,000 clones are present, 95% to 99% being singletons, with the ten largest covering roughly 0.42%. Sequencing input: naive CD4+ T cells sorted from blood. Receptors originate from a man aged 30 to 39 in good health. CDR3s include the opening cysteine and the closing phenylalanine or tryptophan. The order of the fields is clone size, J gene, CDR3 length, V gene, D gene, CDR3 protein, CDR3 DNA. The D gene is left open where the match is weak. A row's size may be missing; if present it is once, few, many or a size class.

>.|TRBJ1-5|13|TRBV28|.
CASSSGEDQPQHF
TGTGCCAGCAGTTCAGGGGAGGACCAGCCCCAGCATTTT
>.|TRBJ2-3|15|TRBV7-2|TRBD2
CASSLGGGPTDTQYF
TGTGCCAGCAGTCTCGGGGGAGGGCCGACAGATACGCAGTATTTT
>.|TRBJ2-1|13|TRBV5-4|.
CASSDRGSVEQFF
TGTGCCAGCAGCGATCGCGGTAGCGTGGAGCAGTTCTTC
>.|TRBJ2-7|14|TRBV7-9|TRBD2
CASTGGRGAYEQYF
TGTGCCAGCACTGGCGGGAGAGGGGCCTACGAGCAGTACTTC
>.|TRBJ2-2|14|TRBV5-1|.
CASSLGGGTGELFF
TGCGCCAGCAGCTTGGGTGGGGGCACCGGGGAGCTGTTTTTT
>.|TRBJ1-5|16|TRBV27|.
CASSSLEGGSNQSQHF
TGTGCCAGCAGTTCGTTAGAGGGGGGAAGCAATCAGTCCCAGCATTTT
>.|TRBJ1-5|15|TRBV5-1|TRBD1
CASSPWTGTPQPQHF
TGCGCCAGCAGCCCCTGGACAGGCACCCCTCAGCCCCAGCATTTT
>.|TRBJ2-5|13|TRBV5-1|.
CASSLEGVETQYF
TGCGCCAGCAGCTTGGAGGGAGTGGAGACCCAGTACTTC
>.|TRBJ2-5|14|TRBV6-1|.
CASSVAGQGETQYF
TGTGCCAGCAGTGTGGCGGGCCAGGGAGAGACCCAGTACTTC
>once|TRBJ2-2|17|TRBV18|.
CASSPRWGALNTGELFF
TGTGCCAGCTCACCCAGATGGGGGGCCCTGAACACCGGGGAGCTGTTTTTT
>.|TRBJ2-7|11|TRBV7-2|.
CASSFVGEQYF
TGTGCCAGCAGCTTTGTGGGCGAGCAGTACTTC
>few|TRBJ2-2|16|TRBV10-1|TRBD2
CASSGLAEGRTGELFF
TGCGCCAGCAGCGGACTAGCGGAGGGGCGCACCGGGGAGCTGTTTTTT
>.|TRBJ2-7|12|TRBV10-3|TRBD1
CAIRDRAYEQYF
TGTGCCATCCGGGACAGAGCCTACGAGCAGTACTTC
>.|TRBJ2-3|16|TRBV9|.
CASSVGGSPSTDTQYF
TGTGCCAGCAGCGTAGGAGGTAGCCCTAGCACAGATACGCAGTATTTT
>once|TRBJ2-7|14|TRBV15|.
CATRRIISSYEQYF
TGTGCCACCAGGCGGATCATTAGCTCCTACGAGCAGTACTTC
>.|TRBJ2-3|14|TRBV5-1|.
CASSLQGGTDTQYF
TGCGCCAGCAGCTTACAGGGAGGCACAGATACGCAGTATTTT
>.|TRBJ2-7|15|TRBV6-6|TRBD2
CASSGLAGLRYEQYF
TGTGCCAGCAGCGGACTAGCGGGACTGCGCTACGAGCAGTACTTC
>.|TRBJ2-7|15|TRBV9|TRBD1
CASSASYRTGHEQYF
TGTGCCAGCAGCGCCTCCTACAGGACAGGCCACGAGCAGTACTTC
>.|TRBJ1-3|16|TRBV19|TRBD1
CASSTGQRLSGNTIYF
TGTGCCAGTAGTACGGGACAGCGCCTCTCTGGAAACACCATATATTTT
>once|TRBJ2-7|16|TRBV27|TRBD2
CASSFLTSGRTYEQYF
TGTGCCAGCAGTTTTCTGACTAGCGGGAGGACTTACGAGCAGTACTTC
>.|TRBJ2-5|14|TRBV7-9|.
CASSKRQQQETQYF
TGTGCCAGCAGCAAGCGACAGCAACAAGAGACCCAGTACTTC
>.|TRBJ2-3|16|TRBV5-8|TRBD2
CASSLGLAGVAGTQYF
TGTGCCAGCAGCTTGGGACTAGCGGGAGTGGCTGGTACGCAGTATTTT